This passage covers 23 T cell receptor beta chains from one sample sequenced in a study of T cells in Graves' hyperthyroidism and ophthalmopathy. The investigators amplified TCR beta CDR3 regions from RNA transcripts. The study used the HTBI primer set for a first-round RT-PCR of the TCR CDR3. MiXCR, applied by TCRdb to the multiplex PCR reads, yields one record per CDR3 protein. The repertoire includes approximately 360,000 distinct CDR3 sequences, less than 20% of them detected once, and about a quarter sits in the top ten. Material for sequencing was blood. These receptors came from a woman aged 18-30 years with Graves' hyperthyroidism that later progressed to Graves' ophthalmopathy.

This clonotype has more than one count but fewer than ten. The gene calls are TRBV4-3 and TRBJ2-1; 9 bases agree with TRBD2. The CDR3 spans 19 residues. Germline loops: CDR1 LGHNA, CDR2 YSLEER. J gave up 2 bases and V 0 bases, and 11 bases lay outside the gene matches. The CDR3 DNA reads TGCGCCAGCAGCCAAGATTGGGCGCCGCGGGAGGGCACCTACAATGAGCAGTTCTTC. Amino acid sequence: CASSQDWAPREGTYNEQFF.

Comments on this clonotype: A much larger clone differs from this one at a single base, so this may be a read error. The chain links TRBV6-1 to TRBJ2-7; D gene uncertain. CDR3 length: 14 amino acids. Germline V lookup: CDR1 MNHNS, CDR2 SASEGT. The CDR3 DNA is TGTGCCGGCAGTGAAGGGCCATCCTCCTACGAGCAGTACTTC. Its translation: CAGSEGPSSYEQYF.

CDR3 nucleotides: TGTGCCTGGAGTCCCGGGGGTTACACCTACGAGCAGTACTTC. Translating it yields CAWSPGGYTYEQYF. V and J are TRBV30 and TRBJ2-7, with D maybe TRBD2 (6 bases). This CDR3 is built from 14 residues. The V gene lost 2 bases and the J gene lost 2 bases, with 13 bases spanning the gap. Germline V lookup: CDR1 GTSNPN, CDR2 SVGIG (reference sequence).

To note about this clonotype: Given a much more abundant clone one base away, this may be a read error. The chain carries TRBV19 and TRBJ1-1; a weak D match, TRBD1 (5 bases). CDR3 size: 14 residues. Germline V gene sequence: CDR1 LNHDA, CDR2 SQIVND (reference sequence). Here the CDR3 DNA reads TGTGCCAGTAGGAGGGATAAATGGGGCACTGAAGCTTCCTTT. Protein sequence: CASRRDKWGTEASF. The full variable domain, rest sourced from reference TRBV19 and TRBJ1-1, is DGGITQSPKYLFRKEGQNVTLSCEQNLNHDAMYWYRQDPGQGLRLIYYSQIVNDFQKGDIAEGYSVSREKKESFPLTVTSAQKNPTAFYLCASRRDKWGTEASFGQGTRLTVV.

This clonotype was recorded many times. V and J are TRBV3-1 and TRBJ2-5; perhaps TRBD2 as D (5 bases). The CDR3 is 15 amino acids. Trimming took 1 base from V and 3 from J, leaving 12 bases between them. Germline CDR1 is LGHDT and CDR2 is YNNKEL (reference sequence). The CDR3 loop reads CASSQARGIEETQYF. The CDR3 coding sequence is TGTGCCAGCAGCCAAGCCCGAGGGATCGAAGAGACCCAGTACTTC.

There are many counts of this clonotype. This sequence joins TRBV11-3 and TRBJ2-3; no clear D gene. Deletions cut 0 bases from V and 4 bases from J, with 2 bases between. The CDR3 has 12 residues. Germline V gene sequence: CDR1 SGHNT, CDR2 YENEEA. The CDR3 coding sequence is TGTGCCAGCAGCTTAGATTCAGATACGCAGTATTTT. This sequence encodes CASSLDSDTQYF.

For this clonotype: A read error may be the cause here, since a much bigger clone is one base away. The CDR3 sequence is CASSSTWTLSYEQCF. The CDR3, as DNA: TGTGCCAGCAGCTCAACCTGGACGCTTTCCTACGAGCAGTGCTTC. The chain is built from TRBV7-9 and TRBJ2-7, with D hard to call. This CDR3 comprises 15 residues. CDR1 is SEHNR and CDR2 is FQNEAQ in the germline V gene (reference sequence). Using reference TRBV7-9 and TRBJ2-7 for the parts outside the CDR3, the full variable domain is DTGVSQNPRHKITKRGQNVTFRCDPISEHNRLYWYRQTLGQGPEFLTYFQNEAQLEKSRLLSDRFSAERPKGSFSTLEIQRTEQGDSAMYLCASSSTWTLSYEQCFGPGTRLTVT.

This clonotype has at least ten counts. The gene calls are TRBV20-1 and TRBJ2-1, with a tentative D call TRBD1 (6 bases). Deletions cut 3 bases from V and 3 bases from J, with 15 bases between. The CDR3 runs to 15 residues. Germline assignment: CDR1 DFQATT and CDR2 SNEGSKA (reference sequence). In nucleotides, the CDR3 is TGCAGTGCTAGTGTTGTGGGGGCCGACTACAATGAGCAGTTCTTC. This sequence encodes CSASVVGADYNEQFF.

In this sample, this clonotype turned up many times. In nucleotides, the CDR3 is TGTGCCAGCTCCCCTAACCGGCAGGGCGGTGGCTACACCTTC. Amino acids: CASSPNRQGGGYTF. J is TRBJ1-2 and V is TRBV18; possibly TRBD1 for D (5 bases). This CDR3 comprises 14 residues. V shed 6 bases and J shed 7 bases, with 18 bases lying between them. CDR1 KGHSH and CDR2 LQKENI come from the germline V gene.

This clonotype was recorded at least ten times. The chain joins TRBV28 to TRBJ1-1, with 7 bases fitting TRBD1. J was trimmed by 10 bases and V by 2 bases; bases with no gene match: 4. This CDR3 spans 12 amino acids. Looked up from germline, CDR1 is MDHEN and CDR2 is SYDVKM. The CDR3 is CASSLRWDRAFF. The CDR3 DNA reads as TGTGCCAGCAGTTTAAGGTGGGACAGAGCTTTCTTT.

Ten or more counts support this clonotype. The chain recombines TRBV7-9 with TRBJ1-6, with 7 positions matching TRBD1. V shed 5 bases and J 8 bases; nucleotides not matched to a gene: 3. This CDR3 spans 13 amino acids. Germline V gene lookup returns CDR1 SEHNR and CDR2 FQNEAQ (reference sequence). DNA of the CDR3: TGTGCCAGCAGCCACACAGGGGATTCACCCCTCCACTTT. Amino acid sequence: CASSHTGDSPLHF.

This clonotype was recorded at least ten times. The chain couples TRBV2 to TRBJ2-3, with 13 nucleotides matching TRBD2. Looked up from germline, CDR1 is SNHLY and CDR2 is FYNNEI. CDR3 length equals 15 residues. With V trimmed by 4 bases and J by 3 bases, 1 base remained unmatched. In DNA, the CDR3 is TGTGCCAGCAGTGGGACTAGCGGGAGAACAGATACGCAGTATTTT. It specifies CASSGTSGRTDTQYF.

The chain is built from TRBV29-1 and TRBJ2-3, with D uncertain. The CDR3 sequence is 13 residues long. From germline, CDR1 is SQVTM and CDR2 ANQGSEA. The V and J ends lost 7 bases and 6 bases respectively, with 17 bases between them. CDR3 region: CSERTRSPDTQYF. The CDR3, as DNA: TGCAGCGAAAGGACCAGATCCCCCGATACGCAGTATTTT.

On this clonotype: This may be a read error, as it is one base from a much larger clone. The chain has TRBV5-1 and TRBJ2-3, with TRBD2 matching over 11 bases. The CDR3 length is 16 residues. Looked up from germline, CDR1 is SGHRS and CDR2 is YFSETQ. The V segment lost 4 bases and the J segment 5 bases; nucleotides outside the gene matches: 9. The CDR3 region is CASSPGTSGRIDTQYF. The CDR3 DNA follows: TGCGCCAGCAGCCCAGGGACTAGCGGTAGGATAGATACGCAGTATTTT.

This clonotype appeared a few times. This rearrangement joins TRBV4-3 to TRBJ1-5; no reliable D call. The CDR3 has 14 amino acids. Per the germline V gene, CDR1 is LGHNA and CDR2 is YSLEER. Trimming took off 0 bases at V and 2 bases at J, with 5 bases between the two ends. CDR3 sequence reads: CASSQETRNQPQHF. The CDR3 region has the DNA TGCGCCAGCAGCCAAGAAACGCGCAATCAGCCCCAGCATTTT.

This clonotype was observed many times. The chain couples TRBV29-1 to TRBJ2-7; 9 bases fit TRBD1. The CDR3 is 13 residues long. The V segment lost 6 bases and the J segment 5 bases; nucleotides outside the gene matches: 8. Germline CDR1 and CDR2: SQVTM and ANQGSEA. CDR3 bases: TGCAGCGTGCGGACAGGGGTGAGGGACGAGCAGTACTTC. Protein sequence: CSVRTGVRDEQYF.

This rearrangement joins TRBV6-4 to TRBJ2-3; the match to TRBD2 covers 11 bases. CDR1 is MRHNA, CDR2 SNTAGT, per germline. CDR3 size: 16 residues. The V segment lost 5 bases and the J segment 5 bases; nucleotides outside the gene matches: 9. CDR3: CASSIGVAGGKDTQYF. The CDR3 coding sequence is TGTGCCAGCAGTATCGGCGTAGCGGGGGGGAAAGATACGCAGTATTTT.

The chain links TRBV18 to TRBJ2-2; D call uncertain. Germline V CDR1 and CDR2: KGHSH, LQKENI. The CDR3 is made up of 16 amino acids. Trimming took 4 bases from V and 4 from J, leaving 16 bases between them. The CDR3 spells CASSLQSGLSTGELFF. The DNA for the CDR3 is TGTGCCAGCTCACTTCAATCCGGGTTAAGCACCGGGGAGCTGTTTTTT.

The chain joins TRBV19 to TRBJ2-7, with 10 bases identical to TRBD1. This CDR3 is built from 15 residues. Germline-derived CDR1 and CDR2 are LNHDA and SQIVND (reference sequence). With 4 bases clipped from V and 3 bases from J, the junction kept 6 bases outside the gene matches. CDR3 protein: CASSNPGDRGYEQYF. Here the CDR3 DNA reads TGTGCCAGTAGTAACCCTGGGGACAGGGGCTACGAGCAGTACTTC.

This clonotype was detected only a few times. The chain uses TRBV27 and TRBJ2-7, with a possible D match to TRBD2 (5 bases). Germline lookup yields CDR1 MNHEY and CDR2 SMNVEV (reference sequence). This CDR3 is built from 13 residues. Trimming cost V 5 bases and J 3 bases, with 11 bases left between them. CDR3: CASSPRAGYEQYF. The CDR3 nucleotides are TGTGCCAGCAGTCCCCGGGCGGGCTACGAGCAGTACTTC.

This clonotype was counted at least ten times. V and J are TRBV24-1 and TRBJ1-4; D is uncertain. Germline CDR1 and CDR2: KGHDR and SFDVKD. V was cut by 2 bases and J by 5 bases, with 5 bases left in between. The CDR3 consists of 13 residues. The CDR3 sequence is CATSDSGNEKLFF. CDR3 in DNA: TGTGCCACCAGTGATTCGGGCAATGAAAAACTGTTTTTT.

This clonotype was recorded many times. The V and J genes are TRBV27 and TRBJ1-2, with D possibly TRBD1 on 5 matching bases. The CDR3 consists of 14 residues. Germline V gives CDR1 MNHEY, CDR2 SMNVEV (reference sequence). Between the trimmed V and J ends, which lost 6 bases and 4 bases, there was a span of 15 bases. CDR3 nucleotides: TGTGCCAGCAGGTTGACAGTCCAAGGCTATGGCTACACCTTC. Protein product: CASRLTVQGYGYTF.

Many counts were recorded for this clonotype. The gene calls are TRBV6-1 and TRBJ2-1; 7 positions match TRBD1. This CDR3 has 15 amino acids. Germline V lookup: CDR1 MNHNS, CDR2 SASEGT. V lost 1 base, J lost 5 bases, and 5 bases stayed unmatched. CDR3 in amino acids: CASSEEGAPNNEQFF. The CDR3 coding sequence is TGTGCCAGCAGTGAAGAGGGGGCCCCTAACAATGAGCAGTTCTTC.